Listed below are T cell receptor beta chains from one sample, sequenced in a study of blood T cell repertoires in COVID-19. Sequencing used immunoSEQ multiplex PCR; TCRdb keeps in-frame clones, though not all of them. The sample yields some 30,000 clones, 70% to 90% seen once. The sample was peripheral blood. The receptors originated from a human donor in a cohort sampled during active COVID-19. Each CDR3 is given with its conserved first and last residue. A D gene is named only where the DNA matches it firmly. A row's size may be missing; if present it is once, few, many or a size class.

TRBV6-1	16	TRBJ2-2	TRBD1	few	CASRETGAPNTGELFF	TGTGCCAGCAGGGAAACAGGGGCGCCGAACACCGGGGAGCTGTTTTTT
TRBV6-2/TRBV6-3	17	TRBJ2-2	TRBD2	NA	CASSSGAGGLITGELFF	TGTGCCAGCAGTTCAGGAGCGGGGGGGCTTATCACCGGGGAGCTGTTTTTT
TRBV5-1	14	TRBJ2-2	TRBD2	NA	CASSPGLDTGELFF	TGCGCCAGCAGCCCGGGACTAGACACCGGGGAGCTGTTTTTT
TRBV4-3	15	TRBJ2-3	NA	NA	CASSQETRGADTQYF	TGCGCCAGCAGCCAGGAGACTAGAGGAGCCGATACGCAGTATTTT
TRBV12-3/TRBV12-4	13	TRBJ2-1	NA	NA	CASSRSWDNEQFF	TGTGCCAGCAGTCGTAGCTGGGACAATGAGCAGTTCTTC
TRBV5-1	13	TRBJ1-2	TRBD1	NA	CASSWTGDHGYTF	TGCGCCAGCAGCTGGACAGGGGACCATGGCTACACCTTC
TRBV28	12	TRBJ2-1	NA	NA	CASLPGKGEQFF	TGTGCCAGCCTCCCAGGGAAAGGTGAGCAGTTCTTC
TRBV19	14	TRBJ2-7	NA	NA	CASSIESGMDERYF	TGTGCCAGTAGTATAGAATCAGGGATGGACGAGCGGTACTTC
TRBV19	14	TRBJ2-6	NA	NA	CASKHLSGANVLTF	TGTGCCAGTAAGCACCTCTCTGGGGCCAACGTCCTGACTTTC
TRBV5-1	13	TRBJ1-2	NA	once	CASSLVGREGYTF	TGCGCCAGCAGCTTGGTGGGGAGAGAGGGCTACACCTTC
TRBV12-1	16	TRBJ2-7	NA	NA	CASSLIPRSSSYEQYF	TGTGCCAGCAGCCTTATTCCACGGTCAAGCTCCTACGAGCAGTACTTC
TRBV25-1	15	TRBJ2-1	NA	NA	CASSDGGPSYNEQFF	TGTGCCAGCTCAGATGGCGGGCCCTCCTACAATGAGCAGTTCTTC
TRBV10-3	13	TRBJ1-5	TRBD1	NA	CAIDQGAGQPQHF	TGTGCCATAGACCAGGGGGCTGGTCAGCCCCAGCATTTT